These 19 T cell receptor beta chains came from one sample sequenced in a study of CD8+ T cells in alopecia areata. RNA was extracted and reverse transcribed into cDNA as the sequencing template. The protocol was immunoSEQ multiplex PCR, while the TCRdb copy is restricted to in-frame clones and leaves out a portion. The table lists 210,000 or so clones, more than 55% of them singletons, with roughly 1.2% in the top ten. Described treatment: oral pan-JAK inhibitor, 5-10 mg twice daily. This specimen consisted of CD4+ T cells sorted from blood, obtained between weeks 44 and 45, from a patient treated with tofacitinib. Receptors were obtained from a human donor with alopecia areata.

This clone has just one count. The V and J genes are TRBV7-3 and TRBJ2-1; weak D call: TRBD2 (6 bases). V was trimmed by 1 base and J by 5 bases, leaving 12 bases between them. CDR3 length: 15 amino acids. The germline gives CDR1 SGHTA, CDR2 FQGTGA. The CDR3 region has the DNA TGTGCCAGCAGCTTAAAACTAGCCGACCACAATGAGCAGTTCTTC. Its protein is CASSLKLADHNEQFF. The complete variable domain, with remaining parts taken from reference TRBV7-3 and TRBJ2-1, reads GAGVSQTPSNKVTEKGKYVELRCDPISGHTALYWYRQSLGQGPEFLIYFQGTGAADDSGLPNDRFFAVRPEGSVSTLKIQRTERGDSAVYLCASSLKLADHNEQFFGPGTRLTVL.

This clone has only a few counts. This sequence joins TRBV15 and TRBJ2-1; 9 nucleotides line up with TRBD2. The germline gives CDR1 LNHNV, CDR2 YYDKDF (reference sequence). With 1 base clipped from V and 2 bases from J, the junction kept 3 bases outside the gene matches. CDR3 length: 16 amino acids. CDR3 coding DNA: TGTGCCACCAGCAGAGGATCTAGCGGGGCCTACAATGAGCAGTTCTTC. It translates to CATSRGSSGAYNEQFF.

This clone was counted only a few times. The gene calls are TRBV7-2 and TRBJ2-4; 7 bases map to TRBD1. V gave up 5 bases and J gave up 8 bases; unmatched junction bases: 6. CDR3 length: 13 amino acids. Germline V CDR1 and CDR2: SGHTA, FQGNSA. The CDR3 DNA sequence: TGTGCCAGCAGCCCAAACAGGGGTGACATTCAGTACTTC. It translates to CASSPNRGDIQYF.

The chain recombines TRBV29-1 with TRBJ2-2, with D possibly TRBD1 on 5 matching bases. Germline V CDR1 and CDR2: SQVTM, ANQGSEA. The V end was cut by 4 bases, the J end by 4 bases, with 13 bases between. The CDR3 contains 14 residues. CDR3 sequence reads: CSVGSRVATGELFF. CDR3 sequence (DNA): TGCAGCGTTGGAAGCAGGGTGGCCACCGGGGAGCTGTTTTTT.

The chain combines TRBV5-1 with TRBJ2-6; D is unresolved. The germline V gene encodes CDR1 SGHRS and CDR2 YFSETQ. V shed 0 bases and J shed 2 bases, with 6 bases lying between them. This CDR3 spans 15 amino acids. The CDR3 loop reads CASSLELAGANVLTF. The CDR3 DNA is TGCGCCAGCAGCTTGGAGCTAGCTGGGGCCAACGTCCTGACTTTC.

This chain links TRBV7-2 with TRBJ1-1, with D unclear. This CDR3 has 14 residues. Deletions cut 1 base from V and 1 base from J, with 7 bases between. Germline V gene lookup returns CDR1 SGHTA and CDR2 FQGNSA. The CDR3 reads CASSLVMWNTEAFF. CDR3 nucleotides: TGTGCCAGCAGCTTAGTCATGTGGAACACTGAAGCTTTCTTT.

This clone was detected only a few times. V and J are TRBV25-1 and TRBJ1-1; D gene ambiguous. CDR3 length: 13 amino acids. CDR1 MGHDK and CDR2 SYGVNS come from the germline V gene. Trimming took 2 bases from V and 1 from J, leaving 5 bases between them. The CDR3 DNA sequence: TGTGCCAGCAGTGAACACAGGAACACTGAAGCTTTCTTT. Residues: CASSEHRNTEAFF.

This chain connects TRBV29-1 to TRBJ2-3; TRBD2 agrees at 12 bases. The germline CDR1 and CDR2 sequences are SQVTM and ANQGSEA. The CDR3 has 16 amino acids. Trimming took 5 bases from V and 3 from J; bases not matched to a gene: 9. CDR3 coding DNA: TGCAGCGTTTATAGTTCGACTAGCGGGGGAACAGATACGCAGTATTTT. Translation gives CSVYSSTSGGTDTQYF.

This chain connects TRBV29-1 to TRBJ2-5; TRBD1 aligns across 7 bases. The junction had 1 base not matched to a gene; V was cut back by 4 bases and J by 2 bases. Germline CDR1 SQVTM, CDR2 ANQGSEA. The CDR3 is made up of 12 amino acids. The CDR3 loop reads CSVARGQETQYF. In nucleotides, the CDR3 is TGCAGCGTTGCCAGGGGGCAAGAGACCCAGTACTTC. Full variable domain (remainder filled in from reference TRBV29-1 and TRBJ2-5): SAVISQKPSRDICQRGTSLTIQCQVDSQVTMMFWYRQQPGQSLTLIATANQGSEATYESGFVIDKFPISRPNLTFSTLTVSNMSPEDSSIYLCSVARGQETQYFGPGTRLLVL.

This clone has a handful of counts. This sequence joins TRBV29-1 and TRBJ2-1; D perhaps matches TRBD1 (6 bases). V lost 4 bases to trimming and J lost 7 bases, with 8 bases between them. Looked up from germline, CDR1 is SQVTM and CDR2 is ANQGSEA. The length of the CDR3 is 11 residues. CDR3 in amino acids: CSVGRGNEQFF. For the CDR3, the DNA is TGCAGCGTTGGAAGGGGGAATGAGCAGTTCTTC.

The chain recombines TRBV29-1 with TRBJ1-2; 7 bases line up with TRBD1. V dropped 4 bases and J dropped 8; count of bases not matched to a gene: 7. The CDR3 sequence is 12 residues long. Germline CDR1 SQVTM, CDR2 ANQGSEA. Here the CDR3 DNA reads TGCAGCGTTGGGCGGCAGGGGGACGGCTACACCTTC. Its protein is CSVGRQGDGYTF.

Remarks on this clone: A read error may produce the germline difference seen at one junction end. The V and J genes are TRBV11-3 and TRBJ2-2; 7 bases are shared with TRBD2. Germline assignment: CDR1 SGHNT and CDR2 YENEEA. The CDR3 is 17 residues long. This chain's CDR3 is CASGFGAGKFNTGELFF. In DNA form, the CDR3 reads TGTGCCAGCGGCTTTGGAGCGGGGAAATTTAACACCGGGGAGCTGTTTTTT.

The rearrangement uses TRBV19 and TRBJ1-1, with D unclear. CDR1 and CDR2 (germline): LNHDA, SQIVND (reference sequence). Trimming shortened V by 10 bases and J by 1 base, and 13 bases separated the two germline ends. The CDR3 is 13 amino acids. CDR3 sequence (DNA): TGTGCCACTCATAGGACGGCGAACACTGAAGCTTTCTTT. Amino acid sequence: CATHRTANTEAFF. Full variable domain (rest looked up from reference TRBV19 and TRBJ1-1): DGGITQSPKYLFRKEGQNVTLSCEQNLNHDAMYWYRQDPGQGLRLIYYSQIVNDFQKGDIAEGYSVSREKKESFPLTVTSAQKNPTAFYLCATHRTANTEAFFGQGTRLTVV.

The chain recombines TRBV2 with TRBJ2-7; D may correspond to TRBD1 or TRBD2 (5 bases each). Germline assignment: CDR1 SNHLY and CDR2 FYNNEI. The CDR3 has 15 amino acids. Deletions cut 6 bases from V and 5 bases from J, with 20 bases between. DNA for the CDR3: TGTGCCAGCAGCAGAGACAGTGGGGGTTCCAACGAGCAGTACTTC. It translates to CASSRDSGGSNEQYF. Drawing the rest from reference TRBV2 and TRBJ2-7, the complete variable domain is EPEVTQTPSHQVTQMGQEVILRCVPISNHLYFYWYRQILGQKVEFLVSFYNNEISEKSEIFDDQFSVERPDGSNFTLKIRSTKLEDSAMYFCASSRDSGGSNEQYFGPGTRLTVT.

The CDR3 DNA is TGCGCCAGCAGCCCGGGACAGCTCTATGGCTACACCTTC. Translation gives CASSPGQLYGYTF. The genes are TRBV4-3 and TRBJ1-2, with 7 bases aligning to TRBD1. Trimming removed 4 bases from V and 4 bases from J; junction bases left unmatched: 3. The germline CDR1 and CDR2 sequences are LGHNA and YSLEER. CDR3 length equals 13 residues.

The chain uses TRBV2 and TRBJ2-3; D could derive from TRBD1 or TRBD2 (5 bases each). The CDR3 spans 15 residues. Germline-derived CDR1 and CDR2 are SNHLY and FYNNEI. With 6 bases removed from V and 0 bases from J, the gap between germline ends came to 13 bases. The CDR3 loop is CASRRDRASTDTQYF. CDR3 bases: TGTGCCAGCAGAAGGGACCGTGCTAGCACAGATACGCAGTATTTT.

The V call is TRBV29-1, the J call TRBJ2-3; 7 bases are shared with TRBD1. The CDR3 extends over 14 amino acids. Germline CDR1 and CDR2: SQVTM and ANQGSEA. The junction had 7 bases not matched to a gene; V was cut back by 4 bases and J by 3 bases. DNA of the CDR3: TGCAGCGTTGGGGGGCCGACAGGGACAGATACGCAGTATTTT. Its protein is CSVGGPTGTDTQYF.

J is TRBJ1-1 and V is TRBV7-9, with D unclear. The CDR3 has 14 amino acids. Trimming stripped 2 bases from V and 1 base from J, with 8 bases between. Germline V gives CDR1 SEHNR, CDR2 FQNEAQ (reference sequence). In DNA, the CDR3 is TGTGCCAGCAGCTTAAACGGAGGGAACACTGAAGCTTTCTTT. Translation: CASSLNGGNTEAFF.

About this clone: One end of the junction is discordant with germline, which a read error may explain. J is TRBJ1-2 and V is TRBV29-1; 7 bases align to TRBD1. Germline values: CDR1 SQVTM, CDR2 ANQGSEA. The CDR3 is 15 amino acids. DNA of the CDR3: TGTTCCGCCGAAAAGGCAGAGGGGGCTTTCTATGGCTACACCTTC. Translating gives CSAEKAEGAFYGYTF.